A selection of T cell receptor beta chains follows, all from one sample in a study of blood T cell repertoires in COVID-19. Clones were read by immunoSEQ multiplex PCR, and TCRdb kept only the in-frame ones, dropping some. The data show about 670,000 clones, 85% to 90% seen once. The sample taken for sequencing was peripheral blood. The receptors shown here come from a woman aged 18 to 35 with acute or convalescent COVID-19. The CDR3 runs from the conserved cysteine through the conserved F or W. A D gene is named only where the DNA matches it firmly. The size of a clone is reported for some rows only, either as once, few or many, or as a class for expanded clones.

clone_size | cdr3_length | j_call | d_call | v_call | cdr3_aa | cdr3_nt
- | 13 | TRBJ1-2 | - | TRBV11-3 | CASSARTENGYTF | TGTGCCAGCAGCGCGCGGACAGAGAATGGCTACACCTTC
- | 12 | TRBJ2-5 | - | TRBV24-1 | CATSDSQETQYF | TGTGCCACCAGTGATTCTCAAGAGACCCAGTACTTC
once | 15 | TRBJ1-1 | - | TRBV3-1/TRBV3-2 | CASSQVEGLQSEAFF | TGTGCCAGCAGCCAAGTGGAGGGGCTTCAGTCTGAAGCTTTCTTT
- | 17 | TRBJ2-5 | TRBD1 | TRBV27 | CASSLVGRGTGVRAQYF | TGTGCCAGCAGTTTAGTCGGTAGGGGGACAGGGGTCCGAGCCCAGTACTTC
- | 13 | TRBJ1-2 | - | TRBV19 | CASSIRRSEGSVF | TGTGCCAGTAGTATAAGGCGATCGGAGGGTTCGGTCTTC
- | 14 | TRBJ2-1 | TRBD1 | TRBV5-1 | CASSPTDRGTWQFF | TGCGCCAGCAGCCCTACTGACAGGGGTACTTGGCAGTTCTTC
- | 15 | TRBJ2-7 | - | TRBV5-1 | CASSRGGGPSHEQYF | TGCGCCAGCAGCCGAGGTGGCGGCCCGTCGCACGAGCAGTACTTC
- | 16 | TRBJ1-1 | TRBD1 | TRBV11-2 | CASSLSPRGADTEAFF | TGTGCCAGCAGCTTATCCCCCAGGGGGGCGGACACTGAAGCTTTCTTT
once | 13 | TRBJ2-7 | - | TRBV10-3 | CAIRRDTSYEQYF | TGTGCCATCAGGAGGGACACCTCCTACGAGCAGTACTTC
- | 14 | TRBJ1-1 | TRBD1 | TRBV7-9 | CASSSRTGGTEAFF | TGTGCCAGCAGCTCGCGGACAGGGGGTACTGAAGCTTTCTTT
- | 15 | TRBJ2-5 | - | TRBV6-2/TRBV6-3 | CASSYTRTTQETQYF | TGTGCCAGCAGTTACACGCGGACTACCCAAGAGACCCAGTACTTC
- | 13 | TRBJ1-3 | - | TRBV15 | CATSIDPGNTIYF | TGTGCCACCAGCATAGACCCTGGCAACACCATATATTTT
- | 14 | TRBJ2-7 | - | TRBV5-5 | CASSSGHSSYEQYF | TGTGCCAGCAGCTCGGGACACAGCTCCTACGAGCAGTACTTC
- | 14 | TRBJ1-2 | - | TRBV28 | CASSLREAVYGYTF | TGTGCCAGCAGTTTGAGGGAAGCGGTCTATGGCTACACCTTC
once | 15 | TRBJ1-1 | TRBD1 | TRBV10-2 | CASSRGGGRRTEAFF | TGCGCCAGCTCCCGTGGAGGGGGCAGGAGGACTGAAGCTTTCTTT
- | 14 | TRBJ1-2 | - | TRBV18 | CASSPRVTRLDYTF | TGTGCCAGCTCACCCCGAGTCACGAGGTTGGACTACACCTTC
- | 13 | TRBJ2-1 | - | TRBV29-1 | CSVGGGVNDEQFF | TGCAGCGTTGGGGGGGGCGTAAATGATGAGCAGTTCTTC
- | 14 | TRBJ1-2 | - | TRBV19 | CASSIGGGSDGYTF | TGTGCCAGTAGTATAGGTGGTGGAAGCGATGGCTACACCTTC
- | 14 | TRBJ1-1 | - | TRBV3-1/TRBV3-2 | CASSQRTQNTEAFF | TGTGCCAGCAGCCAAAGGACACAGAACACTGAAGCTTTCTTT
- | 14 | TRBJ1-2 | - | TRBV7-9 | CASYGLPRNYGYTF | TGTGCCAGCTACGGACTGCCACGGAACTATGGCTACACCTTC
- | 19 | TRBJ2-2 | TRBD2 | TRBV5-5 | CASSLVASGDLGNTGELFF | TGTGCCAGCAGCTTGGTGGCTAGCGGGGACTTGGGGAACACCGGGGAGCTGTTTTTT
- | 15 | TRBJ1-5 | TRBD1 | TRBV13 | CASSLRQGGNQPQHF | TGTGCCAGCAGCCTAAGACAGGGGGGTAATCAGCCCCAGCATTTT
- | 15 | TRBJ2-7 | TRBD2 | TRBV7-2 | CASSLDLWGGSEQYF | TGTGCCAGCAGCTTAGATCTGTGGGGGGGGTCCGAGCAGTACTTC
- | 15 | TRBJ1-2 | - | TRBV7-8 | CASSLDVLLNYGYTF | TGTGCCAGCAGCTTAGACGTGCTACTAAACTATGGCTACACCTTC
- | 15 | TRBJ1-2 | TRBD1 | TRBV14 | CASSQDFQGGHGYTF | TGTGCCAGCAGCCAAGATTTCCAGGGGGGCCATGGCTACACCTTC
- | 15 | TRBJ1-1 | TRBD1 | TRBV6-5 | CASSLDRGPDKEAFF | TGTGCCAGCAGTCTGGACAGGGGCCCCGATAAAGAAGCTTTCTTT
- | 15 | TRBJ1-2 | - | TRBV6-2/TRBV6-3 | CASSSSPDSSYGYTF | TGTGCCAGCAGTTCTAGTCCTGATTCGTCGTATGGCTACACCTTC
- | 16 | TRBJ2-2 | TRBD1 | TRBV6-5 | CASSYSTTGPPGELFF | TGTGCCAGCAGTTACTCGACGACAGGGCCCCCCGGGGAGCTGTTTTTT